Listed below are T cell receptor beta chains from one sample, sequenced in a study of blood T cell repertoires in COVID-19. This table comes from immunoSEQ multiplex PCR, and its TCRdb copy is limited to in-frame clones, with some not included. Of 200,000 to 300,000 clones in the sample, about 87% are singletons; the top ten hold 1% to 1.5%. The sample consisted of PBMCs or T cells enriched from blood (not recorded which). The receptors derive from a woman aged 40 to 50 with acute COVID-19. Both conserved end residues are part of each CDR3. The order of the fields is V gene, J gene, D gene, clone size, CDR3 protein, CDR3 DNA. The D gene is left open where the match is weak. Rows give clone size only sometimes, using once, few, many, or a class for an expanded clone.

>TRBV10-1|TRBJ1-1|.|.
CATTSEAWDTEAFF
TGCGCCACCACCTCCGAGGCCTGGGACACTGAAGCTTTCTTT
>TRBV15|TRBJ2-5|TRBD2|.
CATSRDLQVAGYQETQYF
TGTGCCACCAGCAGAGATCTTCAGGTAGCGGGATACCAAGAGACCCAGTACTTC
>TRBV2|TRBJ2-7|TRBD1|.
CASRGTGTYEQYF
TGTGCCAGCAGGGGGACAGGGACCTACGAGCAGTACTTC
>TRBV6-5|TRBJ1-1|TRBD1|.
CASIELRGHGEAFF
TGTGCCAGCATCGAACTCAGGGGGCATGGTGAAGCTTTCTTT
>TRBV24-1|TRBJ2-1|TRBD2|.
CATSDFGTSGRITYNEQFF
TGTGCCACCAGTGATTTTGGGACTAGCGGGAGGATCACCTACAATGAGCAGTTCTTC
>TRBV4-1|TRBJ1-2|.|.
CATAGVYSGYTF
TGCGCCACTGCGGGGGTTTACTCTGGCTACACCTTC
>TRBV19|TRBJ2-7|.|.
CASSMGGLYEQYF
TGTGCCAGTAGTATGGGGGGACTCTACGAGCAGTACTTC
>TRBV2|TRBJ2-5|.|.
CASKIQRGIQETQYF
TGTGCCAGCAAAATCCAGCGAGGGATCCAAGAGACCCAGTACTTC
>TRBV10-3|TRBJ2-1|.|few
CAISESKDTTYNEQFF
TGTGCCATCAGTGAGTCGAAGGACACAACCTACAATGAGCAGTTCTTC
>TRBV6-5|TRBJ1-1|.|.
CASSKQTQPNTEAFF
TGTGCCAGCAGTAAACAGACCCAGCCCAACACTGAAGCTTTCTTT
>TRBV4-1|TRBJ2-1|.|.
CASSQVGQVYNEQFF
TGCGCCAGCAGCCAAGTAGGACAAGTATACAATGAGCAGTTCTTC
>TRBV5-1|TRBJ2-3|.|.
CASSLETITDTQYF
TGCGCCAGCAGCTTGGAAACTATCACAGATACGCAGTATTTT
>TRBV6-5|TRBJ2-5|TRBD1|.
CASSRTGNKETQYF
TGTGCCAGCAGTCGGACAGGGAACAAAGAGACCCAGTACTTC
>TRBV10-2|TRBJ1-1|.|.
CASSDLTGSFGTEAFF
TGCGCCAGCAGTGATCTTACAGGAAGCTTTGGCACTGAAGCTTTCTTT
>TRBV7-8|TRBJ1-1|.|.
CASSHSPGRGTLNTEAFF
TGTGCCAGCAGCCACTCCCCGGGGCGGGGAACCCTGAACACTGAAGCTTTCTTT
>TRBV7-8|TRBJ1-2|TRBD1|once
CASSLYRQGVSYGYTF
TGTGCCAGCAGCTTGTATCGACAGGGGGTTTCCTATGGCTACACCTTC
>TRBV11-3|TRBJ2-7|.|.
CASSLGTPYEQYF
TGTGCCAGCAGCCTGGGGACTCCCTACGAGCAGTACTTC
>TRBV13|TRBJ2-7|TRBD2|.
CASSLASGLALSYEQYF
TGTGCCAGCAGCTTAGCCTCCGGACTAGCGCTCTCCTACGAGCAGTACTTC
>TRBV3-1/TRBV3-2|TRBJ2-2|.|.
CASRETAGTLNTGELFF
TGTGCCAGCAGGGAAACTGCCGGGACATTAAACACCGGGGAGCTGTTTTTT
>TRBV5-6|TRBJ2-3|TRBD2|.
CASSSYGLAGERDTQYF
TGTGCCAGCAGCTCGTACGGACTAGCGGGAGAGAGGGATACGCAGTATTTT
>TRBV7-3|TRBJ2-7|TRBD2|.
CASTGLAGTASYEQYF
TGTGCCAGCACTGGACTAGCGGGAACAGCCTCCTACGAGCAGTACTTC
>TRBV2|TRBJ1-2|TRBD1|once
CASSVLDRGVYAGYTF
TGTGCCAGCAGTGTATTGGACAGGGGGGTTTATGCTGGCTACACCTTC
>TRBV7-6|TRBJ1-1|.|.
CASSLAPGGNTEAFF
TGTGCCAGCAGCTTAGCGCCAGGAGGGAACACTGAAGCTTTCTTT
>TRBV7-6|TRBJ2-1|.|.
CASSLGPSWGDEQFF
TGTGCCAGCAGCTTAGGGCCTAGCTGGGGAGATGAGCAGTTCTTC
>TRBV2|TRBJ1-4|.|once
CASSLTGPTNEKLFF
TGTGCCAGCAGTCTGACAGGTCCGACTAATGAAAAACTGTTTTTT
>TRBV19|TRBJ2-3|.|.
CASSAGPSELWLADTQYF
TGTGCCAGTAGTGCGGGCCCCAGCGAACTATGGCTTGCAGATACGCAGTATTTT
>TRBV24-1|TRBJ1-5|TRBD1|.
CATSDSRQGGGNQPQHF
TGTGCCACCAGTGATTCTCGACAGGGTGGAGGCAATCAGCCCCAGCATTTT
>TRBV7-8|TRBJ2-2|TRBD2|.
CASSFARGGTGELFF
TGTGCCAGCAGCTTCGCACGCGGGGGCACCGGGGAGCTGTTTTTT
>TRBV18|TRBJ1-4|TRBD1|.
CASSPTETGPIREKLFF
TGTGCCAGCTCACCGACCGAGACAGGGCCGATTCGAGAAAAACTGTTTTTT
>TRBV11-2|TRBJ1-1|.|.
CASSWQAFF
TGTGCCAGCAGCTGGCAGGCTTTCTTT
>TRBV3-1/TRBV3-2|TRBJ2-1|TRBD2|.
CASSPPLAGNANEQFF
TGTGCCAGCAGCCCTCCTTTAGCGGGTAATGCCAATGAGCAGTTCTTC
>TRBV7-2|TRBJ1-5|.|.
CASSSDPGEGQPQHF
TGTGCCAGCAGCTCAGACCCAGGGGAGGGTCAGCCCCAGCATTTT
>TRBV3-1/TRBV3-2|TRBJ2-1|TRBD2|.
CASSQDLLAGDEQFF
TGTGCCAGCAGCCAAGACCTTCTAGCGGGAGATGAGCAGTTCTTC
>TRBV19|TRBJ1-6|.|once
CASNPGQGYNSPLHF
TGTGCCAGTAACCCTGGGCAGGGCTATAATTCACCCCTCCACTTT
>TRBV10-3|TRBJ2-7|TRBD1|.
CAISEGQGIYEQYF
TGTGCCATCAGTGAGGGACAGGGGATCTACGAGCAGTACTTC